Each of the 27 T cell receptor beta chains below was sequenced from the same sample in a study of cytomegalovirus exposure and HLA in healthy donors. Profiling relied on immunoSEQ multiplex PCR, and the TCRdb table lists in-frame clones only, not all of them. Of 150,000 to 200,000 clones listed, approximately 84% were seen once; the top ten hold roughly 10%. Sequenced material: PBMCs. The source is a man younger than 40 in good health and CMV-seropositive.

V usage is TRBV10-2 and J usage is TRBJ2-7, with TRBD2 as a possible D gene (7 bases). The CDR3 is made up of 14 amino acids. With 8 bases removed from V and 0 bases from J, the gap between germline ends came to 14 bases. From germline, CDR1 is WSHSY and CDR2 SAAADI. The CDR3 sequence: CASGYREGSYEQYF. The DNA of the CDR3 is TGCGCCAGCGGTTACAGGGAGGGCTCCTACGAGCAGTACTTC.

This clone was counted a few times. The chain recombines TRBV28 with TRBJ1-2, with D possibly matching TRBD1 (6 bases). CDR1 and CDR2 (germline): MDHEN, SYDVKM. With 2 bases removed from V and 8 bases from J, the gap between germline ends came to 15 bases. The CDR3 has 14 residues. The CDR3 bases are TGTGCCAGCAGTTTAAAAAGGGGGACATTCGGCTACACCTTC. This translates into CASSLKRGTFGYTF.

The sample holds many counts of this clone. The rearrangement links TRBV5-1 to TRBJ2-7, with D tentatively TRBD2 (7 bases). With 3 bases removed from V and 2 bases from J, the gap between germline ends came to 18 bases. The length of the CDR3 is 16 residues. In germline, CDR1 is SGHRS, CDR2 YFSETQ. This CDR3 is CASSWGAGRGTYEQYF. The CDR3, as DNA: TGCGCCAGCAGCTGGGGGGCGGGGAGGGGCACCTACGAGCAGTACTTC.

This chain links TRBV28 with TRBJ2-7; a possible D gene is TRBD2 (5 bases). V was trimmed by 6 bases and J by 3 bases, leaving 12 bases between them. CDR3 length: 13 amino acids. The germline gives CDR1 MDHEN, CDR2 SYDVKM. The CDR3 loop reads CASRPTAGYEQYF. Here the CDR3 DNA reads TGTGCCAGCAGGCCTACCGCGGGCTACGAGCAGTACTTC. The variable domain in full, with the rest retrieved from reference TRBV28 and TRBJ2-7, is DVKVTQSSRYLVKRTGEKVFLECVQDMDHENMFWYRQDPGLGLRLIYFSYDVKMKEKGDIPEGYSVSREKKERFSLILESASTNQTSMYLCASRPTAGYEQYFGPGTRLTVT.

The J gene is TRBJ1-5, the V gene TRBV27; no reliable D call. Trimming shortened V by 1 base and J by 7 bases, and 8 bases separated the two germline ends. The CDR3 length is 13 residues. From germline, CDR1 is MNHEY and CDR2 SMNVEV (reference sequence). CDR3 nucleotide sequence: TGTGCCAGCAGTTTATGGGCCGGACAGCCCCAGCATTTT. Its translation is CASSLWAGQPQHF.

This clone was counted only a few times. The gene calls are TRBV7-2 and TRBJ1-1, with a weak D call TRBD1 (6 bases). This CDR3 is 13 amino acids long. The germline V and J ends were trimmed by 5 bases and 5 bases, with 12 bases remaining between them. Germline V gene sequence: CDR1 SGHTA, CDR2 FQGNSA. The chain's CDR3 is CASSTQGGTEAFF. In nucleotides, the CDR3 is TGTGCCAGCAGCACACAGGGTGGAACTGAAGCTTTCTTT.

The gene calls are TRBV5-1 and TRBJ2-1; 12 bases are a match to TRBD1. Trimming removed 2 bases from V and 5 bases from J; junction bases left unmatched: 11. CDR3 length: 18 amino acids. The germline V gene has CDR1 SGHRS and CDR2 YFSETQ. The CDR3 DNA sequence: TGCGCCAGCAGCTTTTCCTCCCCGGGACAGGGGGCCGACAATGAGCAGTTCTTC. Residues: CASSFSSPGQGADNEQFF.

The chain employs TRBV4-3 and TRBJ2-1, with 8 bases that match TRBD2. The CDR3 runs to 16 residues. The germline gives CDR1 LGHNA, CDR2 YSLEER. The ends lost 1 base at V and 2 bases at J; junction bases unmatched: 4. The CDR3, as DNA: TGCGCCAGCAGCCAAGTCGGAGCGGGGGCCTACAATGAGCAGTTCTTC. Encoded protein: CASSQVGAGAYNEQFF.

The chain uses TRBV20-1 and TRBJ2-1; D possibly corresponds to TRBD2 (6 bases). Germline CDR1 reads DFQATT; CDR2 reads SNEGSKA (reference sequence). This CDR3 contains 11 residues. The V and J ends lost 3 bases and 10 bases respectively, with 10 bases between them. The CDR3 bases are TGCAGTGCTAGCGGGAGTAGCGAGCAGTTCTTC. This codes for CSASGSSEQFF.

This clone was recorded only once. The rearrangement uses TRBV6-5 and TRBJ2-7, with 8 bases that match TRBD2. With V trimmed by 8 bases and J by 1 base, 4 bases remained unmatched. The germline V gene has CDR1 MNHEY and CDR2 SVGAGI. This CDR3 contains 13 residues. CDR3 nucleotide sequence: TGTGCCAGCTCGGGGGGGCAGTCCTACGAGCAGTACTTC. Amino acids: CASSGGQSYEQYF.

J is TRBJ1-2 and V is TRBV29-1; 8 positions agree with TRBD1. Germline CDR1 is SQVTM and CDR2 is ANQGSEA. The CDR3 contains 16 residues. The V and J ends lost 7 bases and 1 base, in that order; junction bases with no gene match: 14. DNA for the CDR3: TGCAGCGCTGACGACAGGGGATCCTATTATAACTATGGCTACACCTTC. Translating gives CSADDRGSYYNYGYTF.

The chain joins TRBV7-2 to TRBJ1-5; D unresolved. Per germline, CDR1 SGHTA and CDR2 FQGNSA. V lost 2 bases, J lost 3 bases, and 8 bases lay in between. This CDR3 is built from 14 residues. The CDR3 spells CASSLIGLNQPQHF. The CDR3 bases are TGTGCCAGCAGCTTAATTGGACTCAATCAGCCCCAGCATTTT.

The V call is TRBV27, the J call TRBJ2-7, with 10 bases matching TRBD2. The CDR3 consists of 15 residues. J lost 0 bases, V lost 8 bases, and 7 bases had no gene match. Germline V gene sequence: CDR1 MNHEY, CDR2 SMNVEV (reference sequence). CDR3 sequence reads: CASSPLAGASYEQYF. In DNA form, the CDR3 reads TGTGCCAGCTCCCCTCTAGCGGGAGCCTCCTACGAGCAGTACTTC.

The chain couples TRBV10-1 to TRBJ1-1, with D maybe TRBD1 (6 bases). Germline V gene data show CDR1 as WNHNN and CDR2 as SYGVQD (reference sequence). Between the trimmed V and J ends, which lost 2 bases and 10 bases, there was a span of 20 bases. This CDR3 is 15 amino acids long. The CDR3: CASSEPGQGRWGAFF. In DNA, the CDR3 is TGCGCCAGCAGTGAGCCGGGCCAGGGGCGATGGGGAGCTTTCTTT.

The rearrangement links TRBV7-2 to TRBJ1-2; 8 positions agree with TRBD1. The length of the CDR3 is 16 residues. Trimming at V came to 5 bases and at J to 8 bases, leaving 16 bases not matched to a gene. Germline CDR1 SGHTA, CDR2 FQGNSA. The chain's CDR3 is CASSRSRGQGFGGYTF. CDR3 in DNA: TGTGCCAGCAGCCGCAGTCGTGGACAGGGATTCGGAGGCTACACCTTC. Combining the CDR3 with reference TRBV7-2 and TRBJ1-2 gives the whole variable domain GAGVSQSPSNKVTEKGKDVELRCDPISGHTALYWYRQSLGQGLEFLIYFQGNSAPDKSGLPSDRFSAERTGGSVSTLTIQRTQQEDSAVYLCASSRSRGQGFGGYTFGSGTRLTVV.

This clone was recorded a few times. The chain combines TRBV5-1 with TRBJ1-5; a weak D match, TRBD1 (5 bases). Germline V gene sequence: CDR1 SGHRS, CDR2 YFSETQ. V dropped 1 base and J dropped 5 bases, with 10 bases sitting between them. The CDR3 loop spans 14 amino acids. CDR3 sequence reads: CASSLLGEDQPQHF. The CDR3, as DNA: TGCGCCAGCAGCTTGTTAGGGGAGGATCAGCCCCAGCATTTT.

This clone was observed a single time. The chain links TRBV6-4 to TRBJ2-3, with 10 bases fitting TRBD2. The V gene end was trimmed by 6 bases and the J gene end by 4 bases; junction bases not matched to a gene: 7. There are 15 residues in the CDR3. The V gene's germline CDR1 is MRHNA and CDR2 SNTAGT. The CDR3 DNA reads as TGTGCCAGCAGCCCCATAGCGGGAGGATCAGATACGCAGTATTTT. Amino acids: CASSPIAGGSDTQYF.

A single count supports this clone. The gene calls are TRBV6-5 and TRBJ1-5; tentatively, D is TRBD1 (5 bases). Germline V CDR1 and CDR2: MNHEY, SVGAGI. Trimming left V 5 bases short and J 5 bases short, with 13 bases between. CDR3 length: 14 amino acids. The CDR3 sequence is CASSPRRGDQPQHF. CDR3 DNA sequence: TGTGCCAGCAGTCCACGCCGGGGGGATCAGCCCCAGCATTTT.

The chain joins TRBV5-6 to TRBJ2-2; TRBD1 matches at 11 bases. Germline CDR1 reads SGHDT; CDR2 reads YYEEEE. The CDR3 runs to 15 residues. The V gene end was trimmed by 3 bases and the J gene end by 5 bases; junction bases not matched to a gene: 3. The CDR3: CASSWGTGGTGELFF. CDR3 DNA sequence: TGTGCCAGCAGCTGGGGGACAGGGGGTACCGGGGAGCTGTTTTTT.

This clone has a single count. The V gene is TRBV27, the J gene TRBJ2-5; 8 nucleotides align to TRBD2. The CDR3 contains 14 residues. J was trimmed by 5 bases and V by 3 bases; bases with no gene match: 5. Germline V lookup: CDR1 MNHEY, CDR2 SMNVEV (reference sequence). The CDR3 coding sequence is TGTGCCAGCAGTTTTCGCGGGAGGAGGGAGACCCAGTACTTC. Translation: CASSFRGRRETQYF.

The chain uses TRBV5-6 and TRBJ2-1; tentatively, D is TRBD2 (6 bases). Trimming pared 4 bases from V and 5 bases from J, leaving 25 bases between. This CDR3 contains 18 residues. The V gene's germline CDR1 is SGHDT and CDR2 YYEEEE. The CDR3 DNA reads TGTGCCAGCAGCCGCGGGGTCCTCGCACCAAACATAGACAATGAGCAGTTCTTC. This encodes CASSRGVLAPNIDNEQFF.

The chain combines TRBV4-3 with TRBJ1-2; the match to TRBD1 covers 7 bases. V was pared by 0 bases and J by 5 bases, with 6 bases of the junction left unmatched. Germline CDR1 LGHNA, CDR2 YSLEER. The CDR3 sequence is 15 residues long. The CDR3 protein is CASSQDRGGGYGYTF. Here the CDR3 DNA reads TGCGCCAGCAGCCAAGATCGAGGGGGCGGGTATGGCTACACCTTC.

CDR3 sequence: CASSGGGGTQYF. The CDR3 DNA sequence: TGTGCCAGCAGCGGCGGGGGGGGAACCCAGTACTTC. The chain couples TRBV7-2 to TRBJ2-5, with TRBD2 matching over 9 bases. The CDR3 totals 12 residues. Trimming at V came to 5 bases and at J to 8 bases, leaving 3 bases not matched to a gene. Germline lookup yields CDR1 SGHTA and CDR2 FQGNSA.

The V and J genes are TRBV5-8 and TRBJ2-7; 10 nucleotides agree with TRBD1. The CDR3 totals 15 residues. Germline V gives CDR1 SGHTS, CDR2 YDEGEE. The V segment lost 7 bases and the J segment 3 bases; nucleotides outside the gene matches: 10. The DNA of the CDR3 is TGTGCCAGCGCCTTCCGTGGGACAGGGGACTACGAGCAGTACTTC. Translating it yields CASAFRGTGDYEQYF.

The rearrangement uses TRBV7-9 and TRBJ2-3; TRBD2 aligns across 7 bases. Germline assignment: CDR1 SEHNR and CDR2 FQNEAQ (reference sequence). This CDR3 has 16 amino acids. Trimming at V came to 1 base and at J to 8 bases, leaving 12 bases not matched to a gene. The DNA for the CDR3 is TGTGCCAGCAGCTTAGAGATAGCATCCCCGGGGGGTACGCAGTATTTT. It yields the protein CASSLEIASPGGTQYF. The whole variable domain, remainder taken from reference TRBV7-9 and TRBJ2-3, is DTGVSQNPRHKITKRGQNVTFRCDPISEHNRLYWYRQTLGQGPEFLTYFQNEAQLEKSRLLSDRFSAERPKGSFSTLEIQRTEQGDSAMYLCASSLEIASPGGTQYFGPGTRLTVL.

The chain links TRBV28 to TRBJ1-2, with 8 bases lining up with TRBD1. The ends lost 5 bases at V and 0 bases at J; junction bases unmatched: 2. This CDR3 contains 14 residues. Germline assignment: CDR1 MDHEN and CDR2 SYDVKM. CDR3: CASSRTGSNYGYTF. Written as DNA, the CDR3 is TGTGCCAGCAGTCGGACAGGGTCTAACTATGGCTACACCTTC.

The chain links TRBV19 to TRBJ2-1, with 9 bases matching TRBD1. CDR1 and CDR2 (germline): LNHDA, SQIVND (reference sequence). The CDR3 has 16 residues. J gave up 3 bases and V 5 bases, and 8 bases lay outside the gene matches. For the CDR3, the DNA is TGTGCCAGTAGTTTATCCGGGACAGGGATCTACAATGAGCAGTTCTTC. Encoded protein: CASSLSGTGIYNEQFF.